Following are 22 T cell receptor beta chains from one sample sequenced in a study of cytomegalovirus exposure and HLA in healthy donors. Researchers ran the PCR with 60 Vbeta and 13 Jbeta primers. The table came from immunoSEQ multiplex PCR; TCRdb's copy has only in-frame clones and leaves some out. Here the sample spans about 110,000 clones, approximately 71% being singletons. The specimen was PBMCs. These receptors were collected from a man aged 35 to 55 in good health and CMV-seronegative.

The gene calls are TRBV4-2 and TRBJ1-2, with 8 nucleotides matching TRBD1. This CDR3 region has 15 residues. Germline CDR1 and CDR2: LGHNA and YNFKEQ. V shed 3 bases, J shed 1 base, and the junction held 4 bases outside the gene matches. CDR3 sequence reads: CASSQTGDINYGYTF. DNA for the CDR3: TGTGCCAGCAGCCAGACAGGGGACATTAACTATGGCTACACCTTC.

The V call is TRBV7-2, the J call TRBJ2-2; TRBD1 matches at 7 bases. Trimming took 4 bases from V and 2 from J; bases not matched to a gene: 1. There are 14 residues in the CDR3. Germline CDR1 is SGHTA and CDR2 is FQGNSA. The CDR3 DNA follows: TGTGCCAGCAGCTGGGACAGAAACACCGGGGAGCTGTTTTTT. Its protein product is CASSWDRNTGELFF.

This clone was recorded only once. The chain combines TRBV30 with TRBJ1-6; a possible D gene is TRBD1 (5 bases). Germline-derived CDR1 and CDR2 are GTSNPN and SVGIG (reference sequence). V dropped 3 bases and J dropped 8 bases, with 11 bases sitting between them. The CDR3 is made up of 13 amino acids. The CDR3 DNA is TGTGCCTGGAGGGGGGGTTTGGATTCACCCCTCCACTTT. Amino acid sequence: CAWRGGLDSPLHF.

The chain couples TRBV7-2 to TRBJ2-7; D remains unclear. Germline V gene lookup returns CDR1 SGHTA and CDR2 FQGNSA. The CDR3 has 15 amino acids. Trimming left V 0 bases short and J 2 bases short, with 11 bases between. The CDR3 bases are TGTGCCAGCAGCTTAGCGCTTTCGGTGACCTACGAGCAGTACTTC. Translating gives CASSLALSVTYEQYF.

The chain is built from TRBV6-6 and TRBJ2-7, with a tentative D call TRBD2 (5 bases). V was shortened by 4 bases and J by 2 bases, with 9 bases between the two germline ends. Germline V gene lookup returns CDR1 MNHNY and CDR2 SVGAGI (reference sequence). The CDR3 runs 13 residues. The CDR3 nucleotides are TGTGCCAGCAGTTCTCCGGGGACCTACGAGCAGTACTTC. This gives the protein CASSSPGTYEQYF.

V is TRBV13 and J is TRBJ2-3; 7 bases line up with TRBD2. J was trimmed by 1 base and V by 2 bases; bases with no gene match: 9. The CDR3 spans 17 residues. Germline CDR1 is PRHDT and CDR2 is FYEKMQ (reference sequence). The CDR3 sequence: CASSLLGLDGGTDTQYF. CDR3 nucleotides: TGTGCCAGCAGCTTACTCGGACTAGACGGGGGCACAGATACGCAGTATTTT.

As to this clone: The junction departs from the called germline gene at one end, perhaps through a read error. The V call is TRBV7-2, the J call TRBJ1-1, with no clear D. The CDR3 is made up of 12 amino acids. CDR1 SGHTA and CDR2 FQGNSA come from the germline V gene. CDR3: CASSLVNTEAFF. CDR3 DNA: TGTGCCAGCAGCTTGGTAAACACCGAAGCTTTCTTT.

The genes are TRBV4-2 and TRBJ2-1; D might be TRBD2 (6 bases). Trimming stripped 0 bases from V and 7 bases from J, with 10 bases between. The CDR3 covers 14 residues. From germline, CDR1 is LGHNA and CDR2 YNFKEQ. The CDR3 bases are TGTGCCAGCAGCCAAGATATCGGAGGGAATGAGCAGTTCTTC. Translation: CASSQDIGGNEQFF.

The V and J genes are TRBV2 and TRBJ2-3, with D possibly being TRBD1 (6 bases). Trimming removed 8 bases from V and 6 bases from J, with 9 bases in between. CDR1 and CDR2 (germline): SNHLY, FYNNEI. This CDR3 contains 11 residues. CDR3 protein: CASLQGDTQYF. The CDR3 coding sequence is TGTGCCAGCCTCCAGGGGGATACGCAGTATTTT.

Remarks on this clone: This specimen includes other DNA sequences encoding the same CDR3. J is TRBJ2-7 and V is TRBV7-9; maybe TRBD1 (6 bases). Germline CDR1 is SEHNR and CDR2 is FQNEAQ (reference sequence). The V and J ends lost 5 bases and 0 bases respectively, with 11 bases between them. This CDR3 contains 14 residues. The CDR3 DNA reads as TGTGCCAGCAGCCCCGGGACAAGCTCCTACGAGCAGTACTTC. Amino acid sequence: CASSPGTSSYEQYF.

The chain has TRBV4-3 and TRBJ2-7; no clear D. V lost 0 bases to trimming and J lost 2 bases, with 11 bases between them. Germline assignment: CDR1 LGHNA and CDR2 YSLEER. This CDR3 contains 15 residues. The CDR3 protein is CASSQDPQRAYEQYF. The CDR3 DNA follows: TGCGCCAGCAGCCAAGATCCCCAGCGCGCCTACGAGCAGTACTTC.

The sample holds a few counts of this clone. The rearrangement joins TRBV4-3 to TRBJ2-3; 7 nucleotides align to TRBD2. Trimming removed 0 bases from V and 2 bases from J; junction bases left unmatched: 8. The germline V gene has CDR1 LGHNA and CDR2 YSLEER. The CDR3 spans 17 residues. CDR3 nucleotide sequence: TGCGCCAGCAGCCAAGATCGCGAGGCGGGGGACACAGATACGCAGTATTTT. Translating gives CASSQDREAGDTDTQYF.

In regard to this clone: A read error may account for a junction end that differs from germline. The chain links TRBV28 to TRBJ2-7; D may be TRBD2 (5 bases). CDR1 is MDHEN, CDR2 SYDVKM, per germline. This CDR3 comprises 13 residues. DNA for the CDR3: TGTGCCAGCACCCGGGGTAGCTCCCACGAGCAGTACTTC. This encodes CASTRGSSHEQYF. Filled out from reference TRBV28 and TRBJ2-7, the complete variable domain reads DVKVTQSSRYLVKRTGEKVFLECVQDMDHENMFWYRQDPGLGLRLIYFSYDVKMKEKGDIPEGYSVSREKKERFSLILESASTNQTSMYLCASTRGSSHEQYFGPGTRLTVT.

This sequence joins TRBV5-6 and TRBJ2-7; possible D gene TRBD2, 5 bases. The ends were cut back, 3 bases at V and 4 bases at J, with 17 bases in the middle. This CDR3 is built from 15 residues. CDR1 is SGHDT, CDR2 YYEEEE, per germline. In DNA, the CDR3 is TGTGCCAGCAGCTCCTCTCCAAGGGAGTTATACGAGCAGTACTTC. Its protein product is CASSSSPRELYEQYF.

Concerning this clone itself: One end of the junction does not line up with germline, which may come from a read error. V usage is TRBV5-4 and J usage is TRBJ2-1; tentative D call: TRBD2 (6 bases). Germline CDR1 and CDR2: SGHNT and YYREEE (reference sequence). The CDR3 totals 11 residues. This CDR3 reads CASSFGTPPIF. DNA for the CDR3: TGTGCCAGCAGCTTCGGGACTCCCCCCATCTTC.

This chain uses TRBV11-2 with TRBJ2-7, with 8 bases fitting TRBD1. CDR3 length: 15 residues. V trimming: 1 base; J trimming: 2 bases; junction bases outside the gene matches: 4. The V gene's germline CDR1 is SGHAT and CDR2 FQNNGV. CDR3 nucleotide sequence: TGTGCCAGCAGCTTAGTTGACAGGGGACCCTACGAGCAGTACTTC. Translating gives CASSLVDRGPYEQYF.

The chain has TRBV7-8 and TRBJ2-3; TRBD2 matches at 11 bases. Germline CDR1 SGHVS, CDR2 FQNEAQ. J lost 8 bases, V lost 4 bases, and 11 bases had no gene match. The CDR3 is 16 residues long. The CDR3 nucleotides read TGTGCCAGCAGCTATAGGGTGCTAGCGGGGGGTCGTACGCAGTATTTT. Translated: CASSYRVLAGGRTQYF.

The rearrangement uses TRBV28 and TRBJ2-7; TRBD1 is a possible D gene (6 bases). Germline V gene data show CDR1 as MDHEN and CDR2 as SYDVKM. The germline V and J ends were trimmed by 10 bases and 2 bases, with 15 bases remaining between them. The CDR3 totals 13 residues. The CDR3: CATMTGRPYEQYF. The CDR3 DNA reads TGTGCCACCATGACAGGTCGCCCCTACGAGCAGTACTTC.

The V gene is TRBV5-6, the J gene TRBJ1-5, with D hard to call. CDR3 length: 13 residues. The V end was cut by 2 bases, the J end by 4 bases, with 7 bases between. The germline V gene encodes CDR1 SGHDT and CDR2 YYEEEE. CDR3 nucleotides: TGTGCCAGCAGCTTATCGGTAAATCAGCCCCAGCATTTT. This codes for CASSLSVNQPQHF.

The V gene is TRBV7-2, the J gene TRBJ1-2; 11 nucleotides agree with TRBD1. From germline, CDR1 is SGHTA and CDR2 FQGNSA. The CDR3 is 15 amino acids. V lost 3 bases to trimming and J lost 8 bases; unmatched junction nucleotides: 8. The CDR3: CASSFRGTGGGGYTF. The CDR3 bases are TGTGCCAGCAGCTTTCGGGGGACAGGGGGGGGAGGCTACACCTTC.

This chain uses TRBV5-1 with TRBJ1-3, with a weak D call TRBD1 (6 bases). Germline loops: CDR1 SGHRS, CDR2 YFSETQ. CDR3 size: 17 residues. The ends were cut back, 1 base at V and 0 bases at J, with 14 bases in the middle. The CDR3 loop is CASSLSPQGSSGNTIYF. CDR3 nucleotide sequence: TGCGCCAGCAGCTTGAGCCCACAGGGTAGCTCTGGAAACACCATATATTTT.

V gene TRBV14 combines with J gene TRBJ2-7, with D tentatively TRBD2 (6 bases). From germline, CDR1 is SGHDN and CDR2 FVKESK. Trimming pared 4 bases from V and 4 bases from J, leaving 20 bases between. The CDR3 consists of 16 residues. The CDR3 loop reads CASSPERAIFRYEQYF. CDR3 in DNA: TGTGCCAGCAGCCCCGAGCGGGCTATTTTTCGGTACGAGCAGTACTTC. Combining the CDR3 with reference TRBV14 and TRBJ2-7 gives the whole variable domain EAGVTQFPSHSVIEKGQTVTLRCDPISGHDNLYWYRRVMGKEIKFLLHFVKESKQDESGMPNNRFLAERTGGTYSTLKVQPAELEDSGVYFCASSPERAIFRYEQYFGPGTRLTVT.